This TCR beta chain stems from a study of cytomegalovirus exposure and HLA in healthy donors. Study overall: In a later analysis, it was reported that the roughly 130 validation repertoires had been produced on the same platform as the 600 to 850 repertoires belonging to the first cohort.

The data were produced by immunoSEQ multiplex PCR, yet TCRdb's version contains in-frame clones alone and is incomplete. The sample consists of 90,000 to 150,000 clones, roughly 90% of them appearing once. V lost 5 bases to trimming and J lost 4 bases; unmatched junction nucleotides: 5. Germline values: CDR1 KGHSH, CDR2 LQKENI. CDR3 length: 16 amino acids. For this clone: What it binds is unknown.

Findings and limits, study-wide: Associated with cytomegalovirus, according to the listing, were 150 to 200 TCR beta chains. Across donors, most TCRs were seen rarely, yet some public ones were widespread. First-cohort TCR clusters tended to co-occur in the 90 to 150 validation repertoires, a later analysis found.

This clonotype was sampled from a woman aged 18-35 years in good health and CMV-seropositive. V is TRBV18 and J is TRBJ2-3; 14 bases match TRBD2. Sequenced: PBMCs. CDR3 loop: CASSFGTSGSADTQYF. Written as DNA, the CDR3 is TGTGCCAGCTCATTCGGGACTAGCGGGAGTGCAGATACGCAGTATTTT.